Each of the 9 T cell receptor beta chains below was sequenced from the same sample in a study of T cells in Graves' hyperthyroidism and ophthalmopathy. RNA transcripts yielded amplified TCR beta CDR3 regions. HTBI primers were employed in a first-round RT-PCR of the TCR CDR3. TCRdb re-called the multiplex PCR reads through MiXCR, storing one row per CDR3 protein. The data show a few hundred thousand distinct CDR3 sequences, about 20% seen once. Sequencing was done on a sample of blood. The receptors shown here come from a woman between 70 and 85 years old with Graves' ophthalmopathy.

This sequence joins TRBV10-3 and TRBJ2-1, with TRBD1 matching over 10 bases. The trim removed 6 bases at V and 8 bases at J, leaving 4 bases unmatched. The germline V gene encodes CDR1 ENHRY and CDR2 SYGVKD. CDR3 length: 13 residues. The CDR3 coding sequence is TGTGCCATCAGCTCCGGGACAGGGGATGAGCAGTTCTTC. Its translation: CAISSGTGDEQFF.

This clonotype appeared a few times. J is TRBJ1-3 and V is TRBV6-1, with 8 bases identical to TRBD1. CDR1 MNHNS and CDR2 SASEGT come from the germline V gene. This CDR3 is built from 14 residues. The ends lost 7 bases at V and 4 bases at J; junction bases unmatched: 6. The CDR3 spells CASNAQGGGNTIYF. As DNA, the CDR3 is TGTGCCAGCAACGCACAGGGGGGCGGAAACACCATATATTTT.

V gene TRBV13 combines with J gene TRBJ2-7, with 16 bases aligning to TRBD2. This CDR3 contains 17 residues. The germline CDR1 and CDR2 sequences are PRHDT and FYEKMQ (reference sequence). The ends lost 2 bases at V and 6 bases at J; junction bases unmatched: 7. The CDR3 protein is CASSLPGTSGRESEQYF. In nucleotides, the CDR3 is TGTGCCAGCAGCTTACCTGGGACTAGCGGGAGGGAAAGCGAGCAGTACTTC.

The genes are TRBV12-3 or TRBV12-4 and TRBJ1-6, with 9 nucleotides matching TRBD1. Trimming took 8 bases from V and 8 from J; bases not matched to a gene: 7. The CDR3 runs to 14 residues. The CDR3 spells CASGLTGGYSPLHF. CDR3 nucleotides: TGTGCCAGCGGTCTAACAGGGGGCTATTCACCCCTCCACTTT.

The rearrangement uses TRBV27 and TRBJ2-1; the D is unclear. Between the trimmed V and J ends, which lost 0 bases and 9 bases, there was a span of 9 bases. CDR1 MNHEY and CDR2 SMNVEV come from the germline V gene (reference sequence). The CDR3 contains 13 residues. The CDR3 sequence: CASSLSPVFEQFF. The DNA of the CDR3 is TGTGCCAGCAGTTTATCTCCAGTGTTTGAGCAGTTCTTC.

The chain recombines TRBV6-5 with TRBJ1-6; D perhaps matches TRBD1 (6 bases). This CDR3 spans 16 amino acids. Germline V lookup: CDR1 MNHEY, CDR2 SVGAGI. The germline V and J ends were trimmed by 2 bases and 7 bases, with 15 bases remaining between them. Here the CDR3 DNA reads TGTGCCAGCAGTTACGGAAGGGGGGGAGTAAATTCACCCCTCCACTTT. Its translation is CASSYGRGGVNSPLHF.

This clonotype was seen repeatedly, ten times or more. The chain couples TRBV2 to TRBJ2-3, with 15 bases fitting TRBD2. The germline CDR1 and CDR2 sequences are SNHLY and FYNNEI. The J segment lost 1 base and the V segment lost 7 bases, leaving 9 bases of the junction unmatched. The CDR3 sequence is 18 residues long. CDR3 bases: TGTGCCAGCACCAGGACTAGCGGGAGGGCCGTCGGCACAGATACGCAGTATTTT. Protein: CASTRTSGRAVGTDTQYF.

The chain joins TRBV7-3 to TRBJ2-1; 7 bases fit TRBD2. Germline V lookup: CDR1 SGHTA, CDR2 FQGTGA. With V trimmed by 4 bases and J by 5 bases, 8 bases remained unmatched. CDR3 size: 15 residues. CDR3 bases: TGTGCCAGCAGCTCGACTGCAGCGGGGAACAATGAGCAGTTCTTC. Translated, it gives CASSSTAAGNNEQFF.

The V call is TRBV12-3 or TRBV12-4, the J call TRBJ1-3; no clear D gene. The ends were cut back, 3 bases at V and 3 bases at J, with 3 bases in the middle. The CDR3 is 12 residues long. The CDR3 loop is CASSFLGNTIYF. CDR3 nucleotide sequence: TGTGCCAGCAGTTTTCTTGGAAACACCATATATTTT.